This entry features one T cell receptor (beta chain) sequence. The entry originates in a study of blood T cells in healthy people across ages. About the research overall: Template switching recovered approximately one barcoded beta molecule for every two T cells.

Next came a second PCR, run for about 7 to 12 cycles, which used a sample-barcoded 5' primer along with a J-beta primer mix. One entry per CDR3 protein results from TCRdb running MiXCR on the 5' RACE reads. Found here are 700,000 to 900,000 distinct CDR3 sequences, 53% of them singletons; the top ten hold roughly two fifths. Per germline, CDR1 KGHDR and CDR2 SFDVKD. The V segment lost 6 bases and the J segment 1 base; nucleotides outside the gene matches: 8. This CDR3 comprises 17 residues. What was sequenced was blood. The TCR sequence derives from a man older than 75 in good health. V is TRBV24-1 and J is TRBJ2-5, with 12 bases lining up with TRBD2. CDR3 sequence: CATSTELAGGLQETQYF. The CDR3 DNA reads TGTGCCACCAGTACGGAGCTAGCGGGAGGGCTCCAAGAGACCCAGTACTTC.